These 3 T cell receptor beta chains were sequenced from one sample in a study of CD4 and CD8 cells across lung adenocarcinoma regions. Via MiXCR, TCRdb re-called the PCR reads, giving one row per CDR3 protein. The sample shows about 7,700 distinct CDR3 sequences, around 50% of them seen only once. Material: CD8+ T cells from the center of a lung tumor. The receptors shown here come from a female donor with lung adenocarcinoma. The CD4 and CD8 labels of this study may be unreliable.

This chain uses TRBV6-1 with TRBJ2-4, with D possibly called TRBD1 or TRBD2 (5 bases each). Looked up from germline, CDR1 is MNHNS and CDR2 is SASEGT. V lost 9 bases, J lost 0 bases, and 12 bases lay in between. This CDR3 is built from 14 residues. The CDR3 DNA sequence: TGTGCCAGGAACCGGGGCCTAGCCAAAAACATTCAGTACTTC. Translating it yields CARNRGLAKNIQYF.

This clonotype was recorded many times. This chain joins TRBV5-4 and TRBJ2-3; D is ambiguous. There are 16 residues in the CDR3. Germline lookup yields CDR1 SGHNT and CDR2 YYREEE (reference sequence). Trimming took off 1 base at V and 0 bases at J, with 12 bases between the two ends. CDR3 coding DNA: TGTGCCAGCAGCTTGCATTTATCCACTAGCACAGATACGCAGTATTTT. The encoded protein is CASSLHLSTSTDTQYF.

In its sample, this clonotype ranks as large. The V gene is TRBV6-1, the J gene TRBJ2-1, with D possibly matching TRBD2 (5 bases). With 8 bases removed from V and 7 bases from J, the gap between germline ends came to 12 bases. The CDR3 has 12 residues. CDR1 and CDR2 from the germline V gene are MNHNS and SASEGT. CDR3 sequence reads: CASRKIANEQFF. The CDR3 nucleotides are TGTGCCAGCCGTAAAATAGCGAATGAGCAGTTCTTC.